These T cell receptor beta chains were read from a single sample in a study of molecular identifiers for immune sequencing clone quantification. TCRdb re-analysed the PCR reads in MiXCR, keeping a single row per CDR3 protein. This table has about 320,000 distinct CDR3 sequences, 20% to 25% appearing once. The sample comprised naive CD8+ T cells from blood, with Jurkat cell RNA spiked in. These receptor sequences come from a human donor in good health. Some libraries in this study had Jurkat cell RNA spiked in. Both conserved end residues are trimmed from each CDR3.

TRBV28,ASSHGPLAVEQY
TRBV4-3,ASSQSDSTNSPLH
TRBV11-2,ASSSLREGAYNEQF
TRBV6-5,ASRSQGAGDEQY
TRBV5-1,ASSPRSSAHYNEQF
TRBV24-1,ATSDSGSDNEQF
TRBV12-3/TRBV12-4,ASSFSRDEQY
TRBV6-5,ASSYPLPLKTQY
TRBV2,ASSESSRPTEQY
TRBV6-2/TRBV6-3,ASSYSPEDSFKNIQY
TRBV5-1,ASSPPLTYERY
TRBV20-1,SARDMGQDLTDTQY
TRBV7-2,ASSLGGLLAGEETQY
TRBV5-4,ASSFYSETQY
TRBV29-1,SAEQGAYEQY
TRBV30,AWRRTSGTYNEQF
TRBV19,ASSPGPAGNTIY
TRBV7-9,ASSLPPEDTQY
TRBV6-5,ASTRGQGPGIDTQY
TRBV6-2/TRBV6-3,ASSSGVFSTDTQY
TRBV28,ASSPGTGGKYSNQPQH
TRBV27,ASRPLYRGQRNPSNQPQH
TRBV7-9,ASGGDYSLEQY
TRBV6-5,ASSRYGPTDTQY
TRBV3-1,ASSLGTSGIEYLSSYEQY
TRBV6-6,ASSLSPAADTQY
TRBV4-1,ASSQEQGWYEQY
TRBV7-2,ASSLVGGPTD
TRBV7-3,ASSFGTGTGLYEQY
TRBV12-3/TRBV12-4,ASSPDRAPDTQY
TRBV5-4,ASSLGTDRTYEQY
TRBV4-3,ASSQDLLAGITDTQY
TRBV5-7,ASEGVHSNQPQH
TRBV20-1,SASDYTGGDTEAF
TRBV7-8,ASSSRRAYEQY
TRBV2,ASNPTSGPYNEQF
TRBV29-1,SVRAGYEQY